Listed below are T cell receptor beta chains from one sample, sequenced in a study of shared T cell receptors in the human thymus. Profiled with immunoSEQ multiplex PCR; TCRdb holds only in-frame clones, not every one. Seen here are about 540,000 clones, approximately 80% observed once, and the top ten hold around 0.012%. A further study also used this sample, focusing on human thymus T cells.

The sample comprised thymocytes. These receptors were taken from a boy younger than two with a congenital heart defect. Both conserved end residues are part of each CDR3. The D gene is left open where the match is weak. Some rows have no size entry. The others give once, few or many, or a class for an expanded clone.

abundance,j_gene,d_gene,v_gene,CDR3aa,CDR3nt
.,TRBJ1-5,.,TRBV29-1,CSVGIAGGQPQHF,TGCAGCGTTGGGATAGCCGGGGGTCAGCCCCAGCATTTT
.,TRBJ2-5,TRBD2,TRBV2,CASSECSGRGKTQYF,TGTGCCAGCAGTGAATGTAGCGGGAGGGGAAAGACCCAGTACTTC
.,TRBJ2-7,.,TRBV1,CTSSQDLRVAGVYEQYF,TGCACCAGCAGCCAAGACCTCCGGGTAGCGGGAGTATACGAGCAGTACTTC
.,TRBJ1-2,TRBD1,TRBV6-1,CASSPPDRLPGYTF,TGTGCCAGCAGTCCACCGGACAGGCTTCCTGGCTACACCTTC
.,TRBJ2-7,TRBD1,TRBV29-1,CSVERLGQGQGYEQYF,TGCAGCGTTGAACGCCTGGGACAGGGGCAGGGGTACGAGCAGTACTTC
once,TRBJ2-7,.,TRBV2,CASSENERVGGEEQYF,TGTGCCAGCAGTGAAAATGAACGGGTTGGAGGGGAGGAGCAGTACTTC
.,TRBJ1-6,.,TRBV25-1,CASSPTESPLHF,TGTGCCAGCAGTCCGACAGAATCACCCCTCCACTTT
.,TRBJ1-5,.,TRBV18,CASSPIVANQPQHF,TGTGCCAGCTCACCGATAGTAGCCAATCAGCCCCAGCATTTT
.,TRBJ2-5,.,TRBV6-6,CASSTVLPGETQYF,TGTGCCAGCAGTACGGTCTTACCGGGTGAGACCCAGTACTTC
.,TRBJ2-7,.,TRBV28,CASSLDYFYEQYF,TGTGCCAGCAGTTTAGACTACTTCTACGAGCAGTACTTC
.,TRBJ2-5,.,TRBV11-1,CASSLIAEGETQYF,TGTGCCAGCAGCTTAATAGCGGAGGGGGAGACCCAGTACTTC
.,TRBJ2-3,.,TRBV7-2,CASSLVDTTTDTQYF,TGTGCCAGCAGCTTAGTGGACACCACCACAGATACGCAGTATTTT
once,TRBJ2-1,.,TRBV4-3,CASSQEGPGHKQFF,TGCGCCAGCAGCCAAGAGGGTCCGGGACATAAGCAGTTCTTC
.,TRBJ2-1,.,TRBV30,CAWSFSLPGWPYNEQFF,TGTGCCTGGAGTTTTTCCCTCCCAGGATGGCCTTACAATGAGCAGTTCTTC
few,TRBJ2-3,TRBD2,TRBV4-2,CASSQGARGTSVTDTQYF,TGTGCCAGCAGCCAGGGGGCGCGGGGGACTAGCGTCACAGATACGCAGTATTTT
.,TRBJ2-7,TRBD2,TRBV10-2,CASNGRLPEQYF,TGCGCCAGCAACGGGAGGCTCCCGGAGCAGTACTTC
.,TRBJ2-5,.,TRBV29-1,CSVERDFQETQYF,TGCAGCGTTGAGAGGGACTTTCAAGAGACCCAGTACTTC
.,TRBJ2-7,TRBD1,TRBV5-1,CASSLPTGAEQYF,TGCGCCAGCAGCTTGCCGACAGGGGCCGAGCAGTACTTC
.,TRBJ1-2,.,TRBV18,CASSPPRLFRYGYTF,TGTGCCAGCTCACCACCGCGACTTTTTCGTTATGGCTACACCTTC
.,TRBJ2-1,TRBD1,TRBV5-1,CASSLGGGGEQFF,TGCGCCAGCAGCTTGGGAGGGGGCGGTGAGCAGTTCTTC
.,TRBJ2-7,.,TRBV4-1,CASSQDCQVPSYEQYF,TGCGCCAGCAGCCAAGACTGCCAGGTTCCCTCCTACGAGCAGTACTTC
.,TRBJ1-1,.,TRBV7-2,CASSSRRGNTEAFF,TGTGCCAGCAGCTCCCGTCGGGGGAACACTGAAGCTTTCTTT
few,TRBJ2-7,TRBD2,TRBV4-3,CASSQYGGEAPHF,TGCGCCAGCAGCCAGTACGGGGGGGAGGCGCCCCACTTC
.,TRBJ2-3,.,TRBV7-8,CASSFGLRGDTQYF,TGTGCCAGCAGCTTCGGACTACGAGGAGATACGCAGTATTTT
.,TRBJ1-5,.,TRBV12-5,CASALRDNQPQHF,TGTGCTAGTGCCCTCAGGGACAATCAGCCCCAGCATTTT
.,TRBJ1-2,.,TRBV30,CAWRRGSGGYTF,TGTGCCTGGAGAAGGGGATCCGGAGGCTACACCTTC
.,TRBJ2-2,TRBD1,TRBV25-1,CASWGTGVNTGELFF,TGTGCCAGCTGGGGGACAGGGGTGAACACCGGGGAGCTGTTTTTT
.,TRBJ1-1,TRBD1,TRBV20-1,CSRDRGAEAFF,TGCAGTCGCGACAGGGGGGCTGAAGCTTTCTTT
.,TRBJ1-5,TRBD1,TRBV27,CASSLSGTDINQPQHF,TGTGCCAGCAGTTTATCCGGGACAGATATCAATCAGCCCCAGCATTTT
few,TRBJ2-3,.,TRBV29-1,CSVGPRRAGLTDTQYF,TGCAGCGTGGGGCCTAGAAGAGCGGGCCTCACAGATACGCAGTATTTT
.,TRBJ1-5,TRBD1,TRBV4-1,CASTPGTGFYQPQHF,TGCGCCAGCACCCCAGGGACAGGGTTCTATCAGCCCCAGCATTTT
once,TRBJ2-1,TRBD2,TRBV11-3,CASSPPLADEQFF,TGTGCCAGCAGCCCCCCGCTAGCGGATGAGCAGTTCTTC
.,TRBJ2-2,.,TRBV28,CCLGEPNTGELFF,TGCTGCCTAGGGGAACCGAACACCGGGGAGCTGTTTTTT
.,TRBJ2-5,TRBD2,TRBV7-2,CASSLETSGGQETQYF,TGTGCCAGCAGCTTAGAAACTAGCGGAGGGCAAGAGACCCAGTACTTC
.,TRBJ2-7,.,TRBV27,CASSFTAGSSYEQYF,TGTGCCAGCAGTTTCACTGCAGGGTCCTCCTACGAGCAGTACTTC
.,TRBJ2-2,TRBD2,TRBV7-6,CASSFTGGNTGELFF,TGTGCCAGCAGCTTTACGGGAGGAAACACCGGGGAGCTGTTTTTT
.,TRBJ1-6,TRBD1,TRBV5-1,CASSAQSSRGESSSYNSPLHF,TGCGCCAGCAGCGCACAGTCGAGCAGGGGGGAGTCGAGCTCCTATAATTCACCCCTCCACTTT
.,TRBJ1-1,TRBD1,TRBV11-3,CASSSIGGQGTYPLNTEAFF,TGTGCCAGCAGCTCTATTGGGGGACAGGGGACTTATCCCCTGAACACTGAAGCTTTCTTT
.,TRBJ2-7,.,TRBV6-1,CASSEARGYEQYF,TGTGCCAGCAGTGAAGCCAGGGGCTACGAGCAGTACTTC
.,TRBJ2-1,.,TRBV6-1,CASSVPSPPYNEQFF,TGTGCCAGCAGTGTCCCTAGCCCGCCCTACAATGAGCAGTTCTTC
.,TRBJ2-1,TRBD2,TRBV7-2,CASSFGSGSEFNEQFF,TGTGCCAGCAGCTTTGGTAGCGGGAGTGAGTTCAATGAGCAGTTCTTC
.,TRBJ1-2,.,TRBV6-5,CASTSFGGKNYGYTF,TGTGCCAGCACCTCTTTTGGGGGGAAGAACTATGGCTACACCTTC
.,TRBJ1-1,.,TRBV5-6,CASSLGQGTTRVGTEAFF,TGTGCCAGCAGCTTGGGGCAGGGGACTACTCGGGTTGGCACTGAAGCTTTCTTT
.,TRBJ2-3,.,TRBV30,CAGRVDYTDTQYF,TGTGCCGGCAGGGTGGACTACACAGATACGCAGTATTTT
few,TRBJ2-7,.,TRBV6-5,CASSYQGSYEQYF,TGTGCCAGCAGTTACCAGGGTTCCTACGAGCAGTACTTC
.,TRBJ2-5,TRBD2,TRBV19,CASSIGTSGQETQYF,TGTGCCAGTAGTATAGGGACTAGCGGACAAGAGACCCAGTACTTC
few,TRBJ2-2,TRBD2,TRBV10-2,CASSDKREARDTGELFF,TGCGCCAGCAGTGACAAGCGGGAGGCCAGGGACACCGGGGAGCTGTTTTTT
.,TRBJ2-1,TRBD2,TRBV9,CASSEQGGYNEQFF,TGTGCCAGCAGTGAGCAGGGAGGGTACAATGAGCAGTTCTTC
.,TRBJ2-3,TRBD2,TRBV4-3,CASSQDSGVGPDTQYF,TGCGCCAGCAGCCAAGACAGCGGGGTGGGCCCAGATACGCAGTATTTT
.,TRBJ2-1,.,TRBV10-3,CAISWGETTGNEQFF,TGTGCCATCAGTTGGGGGGAGACTACGGGCAATGAGCAGTTCTTC